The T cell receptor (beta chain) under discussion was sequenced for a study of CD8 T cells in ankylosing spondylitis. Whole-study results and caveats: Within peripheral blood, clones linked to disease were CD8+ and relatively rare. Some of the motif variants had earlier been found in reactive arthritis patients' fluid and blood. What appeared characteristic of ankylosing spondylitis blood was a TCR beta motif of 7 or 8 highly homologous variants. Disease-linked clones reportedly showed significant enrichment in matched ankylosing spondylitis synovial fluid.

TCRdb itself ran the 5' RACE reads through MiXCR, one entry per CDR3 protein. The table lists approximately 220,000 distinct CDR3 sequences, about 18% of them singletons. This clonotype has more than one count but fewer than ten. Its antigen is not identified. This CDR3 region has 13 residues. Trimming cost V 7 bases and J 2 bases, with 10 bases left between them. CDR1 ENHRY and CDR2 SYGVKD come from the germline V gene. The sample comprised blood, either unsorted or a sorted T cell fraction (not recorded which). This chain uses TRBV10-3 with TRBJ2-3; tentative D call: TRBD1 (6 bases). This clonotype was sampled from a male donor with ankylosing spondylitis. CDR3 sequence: CAITDRTTDTQYF. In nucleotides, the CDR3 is TGTGCCATCACGGACAGAACCACAGATACGCAGTATTTT.